These 25 T cell receptor beta chains came from one sample sequenced in a study of graft-versus-host responses after intestinal transplantation. Measured with immunoSEQ multiplex PCR; TCRdb has only the in-frame clones, and not every one. The table shows more than 50,000 clones, with about 93% occurring only once. The sequences come from PBMCs, collected about 4 months after intestinal transplantation. Every receptor here comes from a human patient who received an intestinal transplant, so some T cells may come from the graft donor.

V gene TRBV5-5 combines with J gene TRBJ1-2, with TRBD1 matching 8 bases. CDR1 and CDR2 from the germline V gene are SGHKS and YYEKEE (reference sequence). The CDR3 is 13 amino acids. Germline trimming cut 4 bases from V and 3 bases from J; bases unmatched to any gene: 2. CDR3 sequence (DNA): TGTGCCAGCAGCCCGACAGGGGACTATGGCTACACCTTC. The encoded protein is CASSPTGDYGYTF.

The chain is built from TRBV28 and TRBJ1-1, with D possibly TRBD1 on 5 matching bases. This CDR3 contains 12 residues. The germline V gene has CDR1 MDHEN and CDR2 SYDVKM. V lost 6 bases and J lost 4, with 9 bases in between. CDR3 in amino acids: CASRTGTTEAFF. CDR3 in DNA: TGTGCCAGCAGAACAGGAACCACTGAAGCTTTCTTT. Full variable domain (missing parts from reference TRBV28 and TRBJ1-1): DVKVTQSSRYLVKRTGEKVFLECVQDMDHENMFWYRQDPGLGLRLIYFSYDVKMKEKGDIPEGYSVSREKKERFSLILESASTNQTSMYLCASRTGTTEAFFGQGTRLTVV.

This rearrangement joins TRBV4-1 to TRBJ2-1, with D possibly being TRBD1 (6 bases). The CDR3 consists of 16 residues. In germline, CDR1 is MGHRA, CDR2 YSYEKL. The CDR3 DNA reads TGCGCGACCTCGTTCGCCAACAGGGCAGGGGACAATGAGCAGTTCTTC. It translates to CATSFANRAGDNEQFF.

This clone was detected only a few times. Distinct nucleotide sequences in the sample also encode this CDR3. The V gene is TRBV7-9, the J gene TRBJ2-4; no clear D gene. This CDR3 is 12 amino acids long. Germline V gene sequence: CDR1 SEHNR, CDR2 FQNEAQ (reference sequence). V was cut by 1 base and J by 3 bases, with 1 base left in between. The CDR3 nucleotides read TGTGCCAGCAGCTTAGACAAAAACATTCAGTACTTC. It yields the protein CASSLDKNIQYF.

This clone was recorded once. CDR3: CASSSGTSSNQPQHF. CDR3 bases: TGTGCCAGCAGTAGCGGGACATCAAGCAATCAGCCCCAGCATTTT. The gene calls are TRBV2 and TRBJ1-5; D might be TRBD1 (6 bases). The V and J ends lost 5 bases and 1 base respectively, with 12 bases between them. This CDR3 is 15 amino acids long. CDR1 SNHLY and CDR2 FYNNEI come from the germline V gene.

The genes are TRBV11-2 and TRBJ2-7; 10 positions match TRBD1. V lost 4 bases and J lost 0; bases outside the gene matches: 9. The germline gives CDR1 SGHAT, CDR2 FQNNGV. The CDR3 has 17 residues. The CDR3 bases are TGTGCCAGCAGCTCCTCCCCCAGGGACAGGGGCTCCTACGAGCAGTACTTC. Protein product: CASSSSPRDRGSYEQYF.

This chain links TRBV28 with TRBJ2-1; the D gene could be TRBD1 or TRBD2 (5 bases each). The CDR3 is 14 amino acids. V lost 5 bases to trimming and J lost 7 bases, with 15 bases between them. Germline CDR1 and CDR2: MDHEN and SYDVKM. CDR3 in amino acids: CASSPPRGENEQFF. CDR3 DNA sequence: TGTGCCAGCAGTCCGCCGAGGGGCGAGAATGAGCAGTTCTTC.

The chain carries TRBV2 and TRBJ1-5; perhaps TRBD1 as D (5 bases). CDR1 SNHLY and CDR2 FYNNEI come from the germline V gene. The CDR3 totals 14 residues. Deletions cut 3 bases from V and 4 bases from J, with 10 bases between. The CDR3 spells CASSDSGPNQPQHF. The CDR3 DNA follows: TGTGCCAGCAGTGACTCAGGGCCGAATCAGCCCCAGCATTTT. Full variable domain (missing parts from reference TRBV2 and TRBJ1-5): EPEVTQTPSHQVTQMGQEVILRCVPISNHLYFYWYRQILGQKVEFLVSFYNNEISEKSEIFDDQFSVERPDGSNFTLKIRSTKLEDSAMYFCASSDSGPNQPQHFGDGTRLSIL.

The chain carries TRBV5-6 and TRBJ2-7, with D perhaps TRBD1 (6 bases). This CDR3 is built from 13 residues. CDR1 and CDR2 (germline): SGHDT, YYEEEE. Deletions cut 3 bases from V and 5 bases from J, with 12 bases between. For the CDR3, the DNA is TGTGCCAGCAGCTGGGTCACAGGGAACGAGCAGTACTTC. Amino acids: CASSWVTGNEQYF.

The chain is built from TRBV16 and TRBJ2-5; the D is unclear. The CDR3 sequence is 13 residues long. Trimming removed 1 base at V and 1 base at J, with 4 bases between. Per germline, CDR1 KGHSY and CDR2 FQNENV. The chain's CDR3 is CASSQYRQETQYF. The CDR3, as DNA: TGTGCCAGCAGCCAATACCGCCAAGAGACCCAGTACTTC.

This clone was seen only once. V gene TRBV28 combines with J gene TRBJ2-7; 9 bases line up with TRBD1. The junction had 8 bases not matched to a gene; V was cut back by 2 bases and J by 3 bases. The CDR3 contains 16 residues. From germline, CDR1 is MDHEN and CDR2 SYDVKM. The CDR3: CASSLNLQGAGYEQYF. The CDR3 coding sequence is TGTGCCAGCAGTTTAAACCTACAGGGGGCGGGCTACGAGCAGTACTTC. The complete variable domain, with remaining parts taken from reference TRBV28 and TRBJ2-7, reads DVKVTQSSRYLVKRTGEKVFLECVQDMDHENMFWYRQDPGLGLRLIYFSYDVKMKEKGDIPEGYSVSREKKERFSLILESASTNQTSMYLCASSLNLQGAGYEQYFGPGTRLTVT.

This CDR3 is CASSLAGHSYEQYF. The CDR3 region has the DNA TGTGCCAGCAGCCTAGCGGGCCACTCCTACGAGCAGTACTTC. The chain couples TRBV5-4 to TRBJ2-7; 8 bases fit TRBD2. Germline values: CDR1 SGHNT, CDR2 YYREEE (reference sequence). The CDR3 contains 14 residues. V gave up 4 bases and J gave up 0 bases; unmatched junction bases: 3.

Regarding this clone: Other DNA sequences in the same sample also yield this CDR3. The rearrangement joins TRBV6-5 to TRBJ2-7; D not resolved. The germline V and J ends were trimmed by 0 bases and 4 bases, with 7 bases remaining between them. Germline loops: CDR1 MNHEY, CDR2 SVGAGI. The CDR3 has 13 amino acids. CDR3 DNA sequence: TGTGCCAGCAGTTACTCTCGGTCTTACGAGCAGTACTTC. Translation: CASSYSRSYEQYF.

A few counts support this clone. The J gene is TRBJ2-2, the V gene TRBV6-1, with 10 bases aligning to TRBD2. Per germline, CDR1 MNHNS and CDR2 SASEGT. V dropped 1 base and J dropped 4; count of bases not matched to a gene: 6. This CDR3 is built from 17 residues. CDR3 sequence reads: CASSEDTSGVGTGELFF. The DNA for the CDR3 is TGTGCCAGCAGTGAAGACACTAGCGGGGTCGGCACCGGGGAGCTGTTTTTT.

The genes are TRBV28 and TRBJ1-6; D perhaps matches TRBD1 (5 bases). The CDR3 extends over 13 amino acids. Germline V gives CDR1 MDHEN, CDR2 SYDVKM. Trimming left V 6 bases short and J 7 bases short, with 10 bases between. CDR3 residues: CASRRQPNSPLHF. The CDR3 DNA follows: TGTGCCAGCAGACGACAGCCGAATTCACCCCTCCACTTT.

The V and J genes are TRBV5-1 and TRBJ2-5; D tentatively fits TRBD1 or TRBD2 (5 bases each). CDR3 size: 15 residues. Trimming left V 3 bases short and J 2 bases short, with 14 bases between. The germline gives CDR1 SGHRS, CDR2 YFSETQ. The CDR3 loop is CASSSGWGTQETQYF. The CDR3, as DNA: TGCGCCAGCAGCTCGGGATGGGGGACGCAAGAGACCCAGTACTTC. The whole variable domain, remainder taken from reference TRBV5-1 and TRBJ2-5, is KAGVTQTPRYLIKTRGQQVTLSCSPISGHRSVSWYQQTPGQGLQFLFEYFSETQRNKGNFPGRFSGRQFSNSRSEMNVSTLELGDSALYLCASSSGWGTQETQYFGPGTRLLVL.

The V and J genes are TRBV10-2 and TRBJ2-2, with D maybe TRBD2 (6 bases). V was shortened by 6 bases and J by 3 bases, with 14 bases between the two germline ends. The CDR3 is 15 residues long. The germline CDR1 and CDR2 sequences are WSHSY and SAAADI. In DNA, the CDR3 is TGCGCCAGCAGGAAACTAGCTTGGGACACCGGGGAGCTGTTTTTT. It yields the protein CASRKLAWDTGELFF.

This chain joins TRBV4-1 and TRBJ2-5, with D perhaps matching TRBD2 (6 bases). The J call may not be correct, given that the DNA end is closer to TRBJ2-7. The CDR3 consists of 16 residues. CDR1 is MGHRA, CDR2 YSYEKL, per germline. The CDR3 here is CASSPLLGTLPYEQYF. The CDR3 nucleotides are TGCGCCAGCAGCCCCCTTCTGGGGACTCTCCCTTACGAGCAGTACTTC.

V usage is TRBV7-8 and J usage is TRBJ2-1; the D is unclear. The CDR3 has 14 amino acids. Germline assignment: CDR1 SGHVS and CDR2 FQNEAQ. Deletions cut 5 bases from V and 6 bases from J, with 14 bases between. The CDR3, as DNA: TGTGCCAGCAGCCCGCTTTCCCCCCGCAATGAGCAGTTCTTC. Its translation: CASSPLSPRNEQFF.

This sequence joins TRBV7-9 and TRBJ2-7, with D unresolved. Germline-derived CDR1 and CDR2 are SEHNR and FQNEAQ (reference sequence). V was shortened by 5 bases and J by 0 bases, with 20 bases between the two germline ends. The CDR3 has 17 amino acids. The DNA of the CDR3 is TGTGCCAGCAGCCAGTGGGCAGGTAGCCGTATCTCCTACGAGCAGTACTTC. This gives the protein CASSQWAGSRISYEQYF.

The rearrangement links TRBV28 to TRBJ2-7; D is possibly TRBD2 (6 bases). Germline lookup yields CDR1 MDHEN and CDR2 SYDVKM. This CDR3 has 14 amino acids. With 5 bases removed from V and 2 bases from J, the gap between germline ends came to 13 bases. CDR3 DNA: TGTGCCAGCAGTGTTAGCGGTTCTCCCTACGAGCAGTACTTC. Its translation: CASSVSGSPYEQYF.

The genes are TRBV2 and TRBJ2-2; no clear D gene. V lost 3 bases and J 4 bases, leaving 9 bases between the germline ends. CDR3 size: 14 residues. Germline assignment: CDR1 SNHLY and CDR2 FYNNEI. CDR3 sequence reads: CASSDLVGTGELFF. CDR3 sequence (DNA): TGTGCCAGCAGTGATCTAGTAGGCACCGGGGAGCTGTTTTTT. Based on the CDR3 plus reference TRBV2 and TRBJ2-2, the full variable domain is EPEVTQTPSHQVTQMGQEVILRCVPISNHLYFYWYRQILGQKVEFLVSFYNNEISEKSEIFDDQFSVERPDGSNFTLKIRSTKLEDSAMYFCASSDLVGTGELFFGEGSRLTVL.

The chain recombines TRBV11-2 with TRBJ2-3, with TRBD2 matching over 9 bases. Per germline, CDR1 SGHAT and CDR2 FQNNGV. V lost 3 bases, J lost 0 bases, and 4 bases stayed unmatched. CDR3 size: 16 residues. The CDR3 DNA follows: TGTGCCAGCAGCTTTCTAGCGGGATCTAGCACAGATACGCAGTATTTT. Translating it yields CASSFLAGSSTDTQYF.

The chain couples TRBV6-5 to TRBJ2-1; D remains ambiguous. Germline-derived CDR1 and CDR2 are MNHEY and SVGAGI. Trimming pared 6 bases from V and 5 bases from J, leaving 11 bases between. There are 13 residues in the CDR3. The CDR3 loop is CASSRTHNNEQFF. As DNA, the CDR3 is TGTGCCAGCAGCCGAACCCACAACAATGAGCAGTTCTTC.

This rearrangement joins TRBV28 to TRBJ1-6; D is possibly TRBD1 (5 bases). Germline V gives CDR1 MDHEN, CDR2 SYDVKM. V lost 7 bases and J lost 7, with 14 bases in between. This CDR3 has 14 amino acids. CDR3 DNA sequence: TGTGCCAGCAAAACCCCGGGGCCGAATTCACCCCTCCACTTT. It yields the protein CASKTPGPNSPLHF.